This note documents a single T cell receptor beta chain sequence. Sequencing was performed with immunoSEQ multiplex PCR; in TCRdb, only in-frame clones are kept and a portion is missing. The sample holds 48,000 or so clones, about 81% seen once. From germline, CDR1 is SEHNR and CDR2 FQNEAQ (reference sequence). The trim removed 7 bases at V and 5 bases at J, leaving 4 bases unmatched. The CDR3 runs to 13 residues. This sample was included in a study of OX40 agonist ivuxolimab in advanced cancers. On the study more broadly: Patients received intravenous ivuxolimab every 2 weeks at 0.01 to 10 mg/kg.

Autoimmune disease history or systemic immunosuppression barred patients. Peripheral blood came from all dose cohorts at three timepoints. The TCR originated in an adult with an advanced solid tumor such as melanoma, head and neck, liver or kidney cancer. The material sequenced was CD4+ or CD8+ T cells sorted from blood, taken in a trial of the OX40 agonist ivuxolimab. This chain links TRBV7-9 with TRBJ2-5; 10 bases are shared with TRBD1. In nucleotides, the CDR3 is TGTGCCAGCATCAGGACAGGGGGTGAGACCCAGTACTTC. It specifies CASIRTGGETQYF.